This TCR beta chain is from a study of blood T cell repertoires in COVID-19. Whole-study context: The analysed material was cDNA or gDNA that came from T cells, B-cell-depleted T cells, or PBMCs.

Per the study methods: By means of reference gene primer amplification, nucleated cell counts were estimated. Generated by immunoSEQ multiplex PCR, the TCRdb table keeps only in-frame clones and is missing some. V and J calls and clone size are as listed in that table; D and trimming were resolved from the DNA. The sample consists of 150,000 or so clones, around 81% of them appearing once. This CDR3 has 14 amino acids. Germline loops: CDR1 SGHRS, CDR2 YFSETQ. The V end lost 4 bases, the J end lost 6 bases, and 13 bases lay between the germline ends. About this clone itself: This specimen includes other DNA sequences encoding the same CDR3.

The receptor's source is a man aged 65-85 years who had recovered from COVID-19. The sample comprised peripheral blood. The chain carries TRBV5-1 and TRBJ1-4; D might be TRBD1 (6 bases). The CDR3 here is CASSPGQGHEKLFF. DNA of the CDR3: TGCGCCAGCAGCCCCGGCCAGGGGCATGAAAAACTGTTTTTT.